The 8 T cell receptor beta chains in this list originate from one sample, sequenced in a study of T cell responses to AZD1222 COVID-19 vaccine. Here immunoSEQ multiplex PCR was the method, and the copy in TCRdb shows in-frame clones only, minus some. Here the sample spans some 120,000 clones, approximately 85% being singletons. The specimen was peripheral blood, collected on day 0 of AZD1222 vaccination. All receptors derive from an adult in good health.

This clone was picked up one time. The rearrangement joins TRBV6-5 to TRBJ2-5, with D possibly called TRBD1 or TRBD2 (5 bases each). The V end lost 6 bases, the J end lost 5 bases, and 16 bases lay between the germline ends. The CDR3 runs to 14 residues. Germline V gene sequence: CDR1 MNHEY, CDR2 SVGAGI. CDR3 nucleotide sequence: TGTGCCAGCAGCAGGGAGCCCGTGGGGGAGACCCAGTACTTC. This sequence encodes CASSREPVGETQYF.

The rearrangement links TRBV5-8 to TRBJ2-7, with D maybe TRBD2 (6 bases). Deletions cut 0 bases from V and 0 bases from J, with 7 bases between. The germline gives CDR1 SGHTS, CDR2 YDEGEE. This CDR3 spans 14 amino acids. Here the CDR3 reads CASSLAGSSYEQYF. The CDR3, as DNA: TGTGCCAGCAGCTTGGCCGGGAGCTCCTACGAGCAGTACTTC. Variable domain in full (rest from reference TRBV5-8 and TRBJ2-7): EAGVTQSPTHLIKTRGQQATLRCSPISGHTSVYWYQQALGLGLQFLLWYDEGEERNRGNFPPRFSGRQFPNYSSELNVNALELEDSALYLCASSLAGSSYEQYFGPGTRLTVT.

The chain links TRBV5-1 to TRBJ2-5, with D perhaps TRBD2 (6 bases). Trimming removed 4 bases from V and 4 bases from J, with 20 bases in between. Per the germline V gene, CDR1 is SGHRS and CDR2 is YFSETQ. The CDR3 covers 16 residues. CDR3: CASSPRGSTSIETQYF. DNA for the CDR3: TGCGCCAGCAGCCCACGGGGATCCACTAGCATAGAGACCCAGTACTTC.

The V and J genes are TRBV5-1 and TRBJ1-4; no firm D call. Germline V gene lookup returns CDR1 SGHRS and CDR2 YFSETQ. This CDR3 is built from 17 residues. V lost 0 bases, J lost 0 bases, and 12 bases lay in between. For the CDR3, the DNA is TGCGCCAGCAGCTTGGACGGGTCGATTGCAACTAATGAAAAACTGTTTTTT. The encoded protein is CASSLDGSIATNEKLFF. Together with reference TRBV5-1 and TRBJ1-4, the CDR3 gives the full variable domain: KAGVTQTPRYLIKTRGQQVTLSCSPISGHRSVSWYQQTPGQGLQFLFEYFSETQRNKGNFPGRFSGRQFSNSRSEMNVSTLELGDSALYLCASSLDGSIATNEKLFFGSGTQLSVL.

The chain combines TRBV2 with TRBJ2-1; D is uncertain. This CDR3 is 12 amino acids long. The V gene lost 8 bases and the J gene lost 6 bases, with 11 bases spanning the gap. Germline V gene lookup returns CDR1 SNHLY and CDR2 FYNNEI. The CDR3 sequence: CASGTSGNEQFF. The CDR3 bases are TGTGCCAGCGGTACATCGGGCAATGAGCAGTTCTTC.

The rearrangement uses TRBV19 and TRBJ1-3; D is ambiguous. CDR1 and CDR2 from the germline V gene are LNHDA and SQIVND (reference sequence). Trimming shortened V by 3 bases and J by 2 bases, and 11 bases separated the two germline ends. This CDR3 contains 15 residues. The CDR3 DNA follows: TGTGCCAGTAGTATTGGTGGTAGAGCTGGAAACACCATATATTTT. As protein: CASSIGGRAGNTIYF.

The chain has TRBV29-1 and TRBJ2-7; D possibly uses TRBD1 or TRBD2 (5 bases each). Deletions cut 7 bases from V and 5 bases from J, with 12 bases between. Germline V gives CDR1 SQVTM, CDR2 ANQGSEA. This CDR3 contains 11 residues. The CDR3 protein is CSAGTAHEQYF. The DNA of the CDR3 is TGCAGCGCTGGGACCGCGCACGAGCAGTACTTC.

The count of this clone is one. The DNA of the CDR3 is TGCGCCAGCAGCCAAAGTAGGGGGCTAGACTATGGCTACACCTTC. It codes for CASSQSRGLDYGYTF. The rearrangement uses TRBV4-3 and TRBJ1-2; 7 positions agree with TRBD1. The CDR3 extends over 15 amino acids. Trimming cost V 2 bases and J 3 bases; bases outside gene matches: 6. The germline CDR1 and CDR2 sequences are LGHNA and YSLEER.